This TCR beta chain was obtained from a study of blood T cell repertoires in COVID-19. Generated by immunoSEQ multiplex PCR, the TCRdb table keeps only in-frame clones and is missing some. Seen here are tens of thousands of clones, over 75% observed once, and the top ten hold around an eighth. The clonotype originates from a human donor in a cohort sampled during active COVID-19. The sequencing sample was made of peripheral blood.

As DNA, the CDR3 is TGTGCCAGCACTGTAAAGGGAGTGGGCACTGAAGCTTTCTTT. This codes for CASTVKGVGTEAFF. The V call is TRBV7-2, the J call TRBJ1-1; D call uncertain. Germline V gene sequence: CDR1 SGHTA, CDR2 FQGNSA. Trimming shortened V by 7 bases and J by 4 bases, and 16 bases separated the two germline ends. The CDR3 totals 14 residues.